This T cell receptor beta chain derives from a study of cytomegalovirus exposure and HLA in healthy donors. Study summary: A subsequent analysis stated that the 120 or so validation repertoires were run on the same platform as the approximately 700 first-cohort repertoires.

The CDR3 is 14 residues long. Germline CDR1 reads MDHEN; CDR2 reads SYDVKM. The trim removed 9 bases at V and 3 bases at J, leaving 5 bases unmatched. Profiled with immunoSEQ multiplex PCR; TCRdb holds only in-frame clones, not every one. The table includes about 50,000 clones, just over 90% detected once. The source material was PBMCs. This chain joins TRBV28 and TRBJ2-3; 11 bases fit TRBD1. The TCR sequence derives from a man aged 18 to 30 in good health and CMV-seronegative. CDR3 region: CASWTGGFTDTQYF. DNA for the CDR3: TGTGCCAGTTGGACAGGGGGCTTTACAGATACGCAGTATTTT.